This T cell receptor beta chain was captured in a study of blood T cell repertoires in COVID-19. Per germline, CDR1 KGHDR and CDR2 SFDVKD. CDR3 length: 16 amino acids. Trimming removed 4 bases from V and 6 bases from J; junction bases left unmatched: 8. Measured with immunoSEQ multiplex PCR; TCRdb has only the in-frame clones, and not every one. The top ten clones hold 18% of a sample with over 100,000 clones, over 80% of them seen once. V gene TRBV24-1 combines with J gene TRBJ2-1; 10 nucleotides agree with TRBD2. What was sequenced was peripheral blood. The receptor was isolated from a woman in her fifties or sixties with acute or convalescent COVID-19. The CDR3 nucleotides are TGTGCCACCAGTGACCCCCAGACTAGCGGGCGCAATGAGCAGTTCTTC. This translates into CATSDPQTSGRNEQFF.